The T cell receptor (beta chain) under discussion was sequenced for a study of blood T cell repertoires in COVID-19. Across the study: The analysed material was cDNA or gDNA that came from T cells, B-cell-depleted T cells, or PBMCs.

Germline CDR1 LGHDT, CDR2 YNNKEL (reference sequence). The CDR3 consists of 13 residues. V was clipped by 1 base and J by 8 bases, with 11 bases between them. Generated by immunoSEQ multiplex PCR, the TCRdb table keeps only in-frame clones and is missing some. The sample holds some 150,000 clones, less than 85% seen once. The V gene is TRBV3-1 (or the pseudogene TRBV3-2), the J gene TRBJ1-2; no clear D. This sequence was found in a woman aged 18-29 years who had been exposed to COVID-19. Specimen: PBMCs or T cells enriched from blood (not recorded which). The CDR3 coding sequence is TGTGCCAGCAGCCAAGGAGGAGGGCGGGGCTACACCTTC. The encoded protein is CASSQGGGRGYTF.